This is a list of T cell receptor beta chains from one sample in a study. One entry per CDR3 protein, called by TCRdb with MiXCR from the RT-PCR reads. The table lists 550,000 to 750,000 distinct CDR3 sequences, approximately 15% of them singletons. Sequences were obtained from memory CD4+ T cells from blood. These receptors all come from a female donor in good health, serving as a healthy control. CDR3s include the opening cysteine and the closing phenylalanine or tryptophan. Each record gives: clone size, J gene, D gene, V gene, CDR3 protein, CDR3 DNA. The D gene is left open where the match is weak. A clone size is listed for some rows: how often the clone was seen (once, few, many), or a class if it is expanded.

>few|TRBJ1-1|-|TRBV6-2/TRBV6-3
CASSQGPPKDDNEAFF
TGTGCCAGCAGTCAGGGACCCCCAAAGGACGATAATGAAGCTTTCTTT
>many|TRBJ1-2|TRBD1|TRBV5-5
CASSWTGNGYTF
TGTGCCAGCAGCTGGACAGGGAATGGCTACACCTTC
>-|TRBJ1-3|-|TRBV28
CASSSSETERAGNTIYF
TGTGCCAGCAGTTCCTCCGAAACCGAAAGAGCTGGAAACACCATATATTTT
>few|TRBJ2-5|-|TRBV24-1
CATSDFAGVGETQYF
TGTGCCACCAGTGATTTTGCAGGGGTGGGGGAGACCCAGTACTTC
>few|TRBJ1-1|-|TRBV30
CAWMVGDRAFF
TGTGCCTGGATGGTTGGGGATCGGGCTTTCTTT
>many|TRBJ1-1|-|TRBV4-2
CASSYRLNTEAFF
TGTGCCAGCAGCTATAGGTTGAACACTGAAGCTTTCTTT
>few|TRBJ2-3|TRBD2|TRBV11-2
CASSFGRGSQYF
TGTGCCAGCAGCTTCGGGAGGGGTTCGCAGTATTTT
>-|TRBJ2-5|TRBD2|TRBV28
CASSSLLAGEGHAETQYF
TGTGCCAGCAGTTCTCTATTAGCGGGAGAGGGTCACGCGGAGACCCAGTACTTC
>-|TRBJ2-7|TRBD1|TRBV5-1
CASSPTGSISYEQYF
TGCGCCAGCAGCCCGACAGGGTCGATCTCCTACGAGCAGTACTTC
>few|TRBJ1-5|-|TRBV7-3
CASSQIYSNQPQHF
TGTGCCAGCAGCCAGATTTATAGCAATCAGCCCCAGCATTTT
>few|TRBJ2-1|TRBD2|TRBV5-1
CASSLVTSGGYNEQFF
TGCGCCAGCAGCTTGGTTACTAGCGGAGGCTACAATGAGCAGTTCTTC
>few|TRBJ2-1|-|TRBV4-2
CASSQEPGPPNEQFF
TGTGCCAGCAGCCAAGAGCCGGGACCCCCCAATGAGCAGTTCTTC
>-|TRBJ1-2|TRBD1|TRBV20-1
CSARATGSNYGYTF
TGCAGTGCTAGAGCGACAGGGTCTAACTATGGCTACACCTTC
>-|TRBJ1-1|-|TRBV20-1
CSAQQPSWAFF
TGCAGTGCTCAGCAACCATCTTGGGCTTTCTTT
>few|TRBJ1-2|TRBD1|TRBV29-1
CSVPQGGSSHGYTF
TGCAGCGTTCCTCAGGGGGGAAGTTCTCATGGCTACACCTTC
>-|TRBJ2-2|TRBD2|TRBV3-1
CASSLGTSGIVVELFF
TGTGCCAGCAGTTTAGGGACTAGCGGGATTGTCGTGGAGCTGTTTTTT
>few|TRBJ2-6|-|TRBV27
CASSSWGSGANVLTF
TGTGCCAGCAGTTCTTGGGGGTCTGGGGCCAACGTCCTGACTTTC
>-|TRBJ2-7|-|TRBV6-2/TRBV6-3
CASSYHSSRGHEQYF
TGTGCCAGCAGTTACCATTCGTCCAGGGGCCACGAGCAGTACTTC
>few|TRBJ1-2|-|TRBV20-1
CSARQVDYGYTF
TGCAGTGCTCGCCAGGTGGACTATGGCTACACCTTC
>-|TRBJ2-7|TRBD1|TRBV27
CASSLFQDRGEHYF
TGTGCCAGCAGTCTCTTCCAGGACAGGGGCGAGCATTACTTC
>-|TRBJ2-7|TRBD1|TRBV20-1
CSAGQGNTYEQYF
TGCAGTGCGGGACAGGGGAACACCTACGAGCAGTACTTC
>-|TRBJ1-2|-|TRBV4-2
CASSQVGGIYGYTF
TGTGCCAGCAGCCAAGTGGGCGGGATCTATGGCTACACCTTC
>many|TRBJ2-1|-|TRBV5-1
CASSEDGGFNEQFF
TGCGCCAGCAGCGAAGACGGCGGATTTAATGAGCAGTTCTTC
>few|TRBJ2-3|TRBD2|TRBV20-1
CSARTSGSGPDTQYF
TGCAGTGCTCGGACTAGCGGGAGTGGTCCAGATACGCAGTATTTT
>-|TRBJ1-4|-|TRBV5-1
CASSLGHATNEKLFF
TGCGCCAGCAGCTTGGGTCATGCAACTAATGAAAAACTGTTTTTT
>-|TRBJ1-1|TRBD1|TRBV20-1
CSARGQADTEAFF
TGCAGTGCCAGGGGGCAGGCGGACACTGAAGCTTTCTTT
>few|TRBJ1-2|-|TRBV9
CASSETGQNYGYTF
TGTGCCAGCAGCGAAACGGGCCAGAACTATGGCTACACCTTC
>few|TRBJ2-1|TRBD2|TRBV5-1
CASSLQSGGYNEQFF
TGCGCCAGCAGCTTGCAAAGCGGGGGGTACAATGAGCAGTTCTTC
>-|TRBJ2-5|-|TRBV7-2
CASSLRTAQGTQYF
TGTGCCAGCAGCTTGCGGACGGCTCAAGGGACCCAGTACTTC